The 18 T cell receptor beta chains below all came from one sample that was sequenced in a study of T cell repertoires in cytomegalovirus infection. Each CDR3 protein is one row after TCRdb ran MiXCR on the reads. The table records about 770,000 distinct CDR3 sequences, under 35% of them present only once. Their cognate antigens are unknown. The material was cultured CD8+ T cells from PBMCs, obtained from culture after CMV antigen stimulation. The receptors come from a human donor in good health (CMV status not recorded). Some clones in this sample may be carry-over from other donors' samples.

V usage is TRBV28 and J usage is TRBJ2-7; 7 bases map to TRBD1. This CDR3 contains 14 residues. The J segment lost 5 bases and the V segment lost 5 bases, leaving 9 bases of the junction unmatched. Per the germline V gene, CDR1 is MDHEN and CDR2 is SYDVKM. The CDR3: CASSPDRVHHEQYV. CDR3 nucleotides: TGTGCCAGCAGTCCAGACAGGGTCCACCACGAGCAGTACGTC.

This clonotype has more than one count but fewer than ten. V gene TRBV5-4 combines with J gene TRBJ2-2, with D possibly matching TRBD1 (5 bases). The length of the CDR3 is 16 residues. Germline lookup yields CDR1 SGHNT and CDR2 YYREEE (reference sequence). Trimming took 0 bases from V and 4 from J, leaving 13 bases between them. The CDR3 here is CASSLAVGPFTGELFF. CDR3 bases: TGTGCCAGCAGCTTGGCCGTGGGGCCATTCACCGGGGAGCTGTTTTTT.

The V and J genes are TRBV27 and TRBJ2-5, with 11 bases fitting TRBD1. After removal of 8 bases from V and 4 bases from J, the junction contained 3 bases not matched to a gene. Germline values: CDR1 MNHEY, CDR2 SMNVEV (reference sequence). The CDR3 contains 13 residues. This chain's CDR3 is CASSGTGGETQYF. For the CDR3, the DNA is TGTGCCAGCTCCGGGACAGGGGGAGAGACCCAGTACTTC.

This clonotype was detected only a few times. V usage is TRBV7-8 and J usage is TRBJ2-7, with a possible D match to TRBD2 (6 bases). V gave up 6 bases and J gave up 0 bases, with 12 bases separating them. The CDR3 spans 14 residues. CDR1 is SGHVS, CDR2 FQNEAQ, per germline. The DNA of the CDR3 is TGTGCCAGCAGGGAGGACTATCACTCCTACGAGCAGTACTTC. Its translation: CASREDYHSYEQYF.

This clonotype was picked up a small number of times. The rearrangement uses TRBV27 and TRBJ1-2; 7 bases agree with TRBD1. This CDR3 region has 13 residues. Germline CDR1 and CDR2: MNHEY and SMNVEV (reference sequence). Germline trimming cut 4 bases from V and 8 bases from J; bases unmatched to any gene: 7. In nucleotides, the CDR3 is TGTGCCAGCAGTTCTGACAGGGTGGGCGGCTACACCTTC. This encodes CASSSDRVGGYTF.

This chain links TRBV2 with TRBJ2-7; no firm D call. The germline V gene encodes CDR1 SNHLY and CDR2 FYNNEI. The V end was cut by 8 bases, the J end by 12 bases, with 8 bases between. The length of the CDR3 is 8 residues. The CDR3 bases are TGTGCCAGCCAAGTGGGGTACGTC. Protein product: CASQVGYV.

A single count supports this clonotype. This chain joins TRBV20-1 and TRBJ2-1; maybe TRBD1 (5 bases). The CDR3 has 14 amino acids. Trimming pared 3 bases from V and 6 bases from J, leaving 15 bases between. Germline V gene sequence: CDR1 DFQATT, CDR2 SNEGSKA (reference sequence). The CDR3 bases are TGCAGTGCTAGGAGCAGGGCCAAAGTCAATGAGCAGTTCTTC. This gives the protein CSARSRAKVNEQFF.

This chain links TRBV24-1 with TRBJ2-1, with D perhaps TRBD1 (5 bases). Germline assignment: CDR1 KGHDR and CDR2 SFDVKD. The length of the CDR3 is 15 residues. V dropped 3 bases and J dropped 8 bases, with 16 bases sitting between them. The CDR3 sequence is CATSDPQGKSHEQFF. The CDR3 DNA reads as TGTGCCACCAGTGATCCCCAGGGAAAATCGCATGAGCAGTTCTTC.

The V call is TRBV4-1, the J call TRBJ1-6, with TRBD1 identical over 10 bases. V shed 0 bases, J shed 9 bases, and the junction held 5 bases outside the gene matches. Germline assignment: CDR1 MGHRA and CDR2 YSYEKL. This CDR3 has 16 amino acids. The CDR3 is CASSQEPGQGFSPLHF. The CDR3 nucleotides read TGCGCCAGCAGCCAAGAACCGGGACAGGGGTTTTCACCCCTCCACTTT.

V gene TRBV27 combines with J gene TRBJ1-1; D not certain. In germline, CDR1 is MNHEY, CDR2 SMNVEV (reference sequence). V dropped 10 bases and J dropped 5 bases, with 20 bases sitting between them. The CDR3 length is 14 residues. The CDR3 DNA reads as TGTGCCATAAACGGGCTCTCTGTGGGGACTGAAGCTTTCTTT. It codes for CAINGLSVGTEAFF.

The V gene is TRBV6-1, the J gene TRBJ2-3, with D uncertain. The length of the CDR3 is 10 residues. Germline CDR1 is MNHNS and CDR2 is SASEGT. Trimming cost V 8 bases and J 7 bases, with 7 bases left between them. The CDR3 reads CASGPNTQYF. The CDR3 nucleotides read TGTGCCAGCGGCCCCAATACGCAGTATTTT.

The chain combines TRBV4-2 with TRBJ2-3; D could derive from TRBD1 or TRBD2 (5 bases each). Germline CDR1 is LGHNA and CDR2 is YNFKEQ. The CDR3 totals 14 residues. V lost 3 bases and J 10 bases, leaving 17 bases between the germline ends. The CDR3 DNA reads as TGTGCCAGCAGCCACAAACCGGGTGGGGACGCGCAGTATTTT. This sequence encodes CASSHKPGGDAQYF.

This rearrangement joins TRBV29-1 to TRBJ1-1, with D possibly matching TRBD1 (5 bases). CDR1 and CDR2 from the germline V gene are SQVTM and ANQGSEA. The CDR3 is made up of 20 amino acids. Trimming left V 8 bases short and J 5 bases short, with 39 bases between. In DNA form, the CDR3 reads TGCAGCTTCTATTTGGGCCCCCGCGGAAATTACCGGGACCTGGGAACTGAAGCTTTCTTT. It translates to CSFYLGPRGNYRDLGTEAFF. The full variable domain, completed using reference TRBV29-1 and TRBJ1-1, is SAVISQKPSRDICQRGTSLTIQCQVDSQVTMMFWYRQQPGQSLTLIATANQGSEATYESGFVIDKFPISRPNLTFSTLTVSNMSPEDSSIYLCSFYLGPRGNYRDLGTEAFFGQGTRLTVV.

This clonotype occurred many times. V gene TRBV6-1 combines with J gene TRBJ1-1; unclear D gene. The germline gives CDR1 MNHNS, CDR2 SASEGT. This CDR3 contains 12 residues. V lost 2 bases and J lost 9, with 10 bases in between. CDR3 sequence: CASSEPGEKAFF. CDR3 bases: TGTGCCAGCAGTGAACCTGGGGAGAAAGCTTTCTTT.

This clonotype was observed many times. V usage is TRBV12-3 or TRBV12-4 and J usage is TRBJ2-7; 9 bases fit TRBD1. V shed 5 bases, J shed 2 bases, and the junction held 7 bases outside the gene matches. The CDR3 has 15 amino acids. Here the CDR3 reads CASSSQGQGPYEQYF. CDR3 in DNA: TGTGCCAGCAGTAGCCAGGGACAGGGACCCTACGAGCAGTACTTC.

In this sample, this clonotype turned up a few times. The chain is built from TRBV7-9 and TRBJ2-7; 8 bases match TRBD1. In germline, CDR1 is SEHNR, CDR2 FQNEAQ (reference sequence). The V segment lost 5 bases and the J segment 1 base; nucleotides outside the gene matches: 10. The CDR3 is made up of 16 amino acids. CDR3 in amino acids: CASSNTRTGNSYEQYF. In nucleotides, the CDR3 is TGTGCCAGCAGCAATACCCGGACAGGGAATTCCTACGAGCAGTACTTC.

As regards this clonotype: This may be a read error: a much more frequent sequence differs by one nucleotide. The chain has TRBV27 and TRBJ1-1; D might be TRBD1 (6 bases). Trimming pared 4 bases from V and 1 base from J, leaving 10 bases between. CDR1 MNHEY and CDR2 SMNVEV come from the germline V gene (reference sequence). This CDR3 is 14 amino acids long. The CDR3 reads CASSYLTGNTEAFF. The CDR3 bases are TGTGCCAGCAGTTACCTGACAGGGAACACTGAAGCTTTCTTT.

This clonotype came up once. A read error may produce the germline difference seen at one junction end. The J gene is TRBJ1-2, the V gene TRBV5-3, with D possibly being TRBD1 (5 bases). TRBV5-3 falls under the ORF class, with uncertain function. The length of the CDR3 is 16 residues. The CDR3 bases are TGTGCCAGCAGCTTAGACAGAGCCCATACTAACTATGGCTACACCTTC. Translated: CASSLDRAHTNYGYTF.